The 10 T cell receptor beta chains below come from one sample, sequenced in a study of brain T cells in children with intractable seizures. Specified time point: blood from clinic visit 5 months post-surgery; TSC patient then seizure free. Only in-frame clones appear in the TCRdb table, and some are missing; sequencing was by immunoSEQ multiplex PCR. The sample has under 400,000 clones, roughly 93% seen once. The sequencing used peripheral blood, collected roughly 5 months after surgery. The receptors derive from a boy younger than two with tuberous sclerosis and intractable seizures.

The V and J genes are TRBV18 and TRBJ1-2; the match to TRBD1 covers 10 bases. The CDR3 length is 14 residues. J gave up 6 bases and V 2 bases, and 3 bases lay outside the gene matches. The germline gives CDR1 KGHSH, CDR2 LQKENI. Here the CDR3 DNA reads TGTGCCAGCTCACCAGGGACAGGGGTGAATGGCTACACCTTC. Its protein product is CASSPGTGVNGYTF.

This chain uses TRBV5-1 with TRBJ2-4; D might be TRBD2 (5 bases). This CDR3 is 13 amino acids long. Germline V gives CDR1 SGHRS, CDR2 YFSETQ. Trimming cost V 4 bases and J 7 bases, with 12 bases left between them. CDR3 loop: CASSPSPGNIQYF. The CDR3, as DNA: TGCGCCAGCAGCCCCTCCCCGGGGAACATTCAGTACTTC.

The chain is built from TRBV5-1 and TRBJ2-5; 7 bases align to TRBD1. The CDR3 extends over 15 amino acids. Losses at the gene ends were 0 bases for V and 2 bases for J; bases not matched to a gene: 4. Germline V gene data show CDR1 as SGHRS and CDR2 as YFSETQ. The DNA for the CDR3 is TGCGCCAGCAGCTTGGGACAGGGCGGACAAGAGACCCAGTACTTC. Translated, it gives CASSLGQGGQETQYF.

This clone was seen only once. The chain is built from TRBV25-1 and TRBJ1-5; TRBD1 might be the D (5 bases). This CDR3 comprises 13 residues. Germline V gene sequence: CDR1 MGHDK, CDR2 SYGVNS. Trimming pared 1 base from V and 6 bases from J, leaving 7 bases between. For the CDR3, the DNA is TGTGCCAGCAGTGAATCAGGGTTTCAGCCCCAGCATTTT. Residues: CASSESGFQPQHF.

The chain employs TRBV5-5 and TRBJ2-1; TRBD1 agrees at 7 bases. This CDR3 has 15 amino acids. The V and J ends lost 5 bases and 6 bases, in that order; junction bases with no gene match: 11. In germline, CDR1 is SGHKS, CDR2 YYEKEE (reference sequence). The CDR3 region is CASSLLQGLVNEQFF. The CDR3 DNA sequence: TGTGCCAGCAGTTTACTACAGGGGTTGGTCAATGAGCAGTTCTTC.

This chain uses TRBV29-1 with TRBJ1-1; 8 bases map to TRBD1. Looked up from germline, CDR1 is SQVTM and CDR2 is ANQGSEA. The ends lost 4 bases at V and 1 base at J; junction bases unmatched: 8. The CDR3 runs to 15 residues. The CDR3 coding sequence is TGCAGCGTTGGAGTTCTGGGGACAGGGAACACTGAAGCTTTCTTT. It specifies CSVGVLGTGNTEAFF.

The chain is built from TRBV29-1 and TRBJ1-2; no firm D call. The CDR3 is 18 residues long. Germline CDR1 SQVTM, CDR2 ANQGSEA. Trimming took off 0 bases at V and 3 bases at J, with 23 bases between the two ends. CDR3: CSVEDQSSEDVRYYGYTF. CDR3 bases: TGCAGCGTTGAAGATCAATCTTCCGAGGACGTCCGATACTATGGCTACACCTTC.

V usage is TRBV4-1 and J usage is TRBJ1-2, with D perhaps TRBD1 (6 bases). In germline, CDR1 is MGHRA, CDR2 YSYEKL. This CDR3 contains 14 residues. Trimming removed 0 bases from V and 3 bases from J, with 8 bases in between. In nucleotides, the CDR3 is TGCGCCAGCAGCCAAGATTGGACAGACTATGGCTACACCTTC. It specifies CASSQDWTDYGYTF.

The chain recombines TRBV7-2 with TRBJ2-7, with D perhaps TRBD2 (5 bases). CDR1 is SGHTA and CDR2 is FQGNSA in the germline V gene. Trimming took off 3 bases at V and 4 bases at J, with 10 bases between the two ends. The CDR3 has 13 residues. For the CDR3, the DNA is TGTGCCAGCAGCTTTTTACCGGGGTACGAGCAGTACTTC. It specifies CASSFLPGYEQYF.

The gene calls are TRBV7-9 and TRBJ2-7; D remains ambiguous. The CDR3 has 15 residues. Trimming stripped 4 bases from V and 0 bases from J, with 13 bases between. CDR1 SEHNR and CDR2 FQNEAQ come from the germline V gene (reference sequence). The CDR3 protein is CASSSTQWSSYEQYF. CDR3 in DNA: TGTGCCAGCAGCTCAACGCAATGGTCCTCCTACGAGCAGTACTTC.